The sequence of this TCR beta chain was determined in a study of response to subunit inactivated influenza vaccine. The CDR3 runs 13 residues. V lost 2 bases to trimming and J lost 3 bases, with 8 bases between them. Germline lookup yields CDR1 KGHSH and CDR2 LQKENI. TCRdb called the RT-PCR reads again in MiXCR, with one record for every CDR3 protein. The sample records 650,000 to 700,000 distinct CDR3 sequences, 15% to 18% being singletons. In this sample, this clonotype turned up once. The antigen is unknown. Study-wide results and caveats: The authors suggested that every seasonal influenza vaccination recruits few new T cells.

This rearrangement joins TRBV18 to TRBJ2-7; D remains ambiguous. Source: PBMCs from blood, taken roughly 12 days after vaccination. The clonotype originates from a man aged 50 or older who received an inactivated influenza vaccine. The CDR3 sequence: CASSPVVNYEQYF. The CDR3, as DNA: TGTGCCAGCTCACCAGTGGTGAACTACGAGCAGTACTTC. The full variable domain, its missing parts supplied by reference TRBV18 and TRBJ2-7, is NAGVMQNPRHLVRRRGQEARLRCSPMKGHSHVYWYRQLPEEGLKFMVYLQKENIIDESGMPKERFSAEFPKEGPSILRIQQVVRGDSAAYFCASSPVVNYEQYFGPGTRLTVT.